This passage covers 26 T cell receptor beta chains from one sample sequenced in a study of cytomegalovirus exposure and HLA in healthy donors. Primers included in the PCR were 60 Vbeta and 13 Jbeta primers. Generated by immunoSEQ multiplex PCR, the TCRdb table keeps only in-frame clones and is missing some. The profile shows about 38,000 clones, roughly 88% of them singletons. The sequenced sample was PBMCs. The receptor set was obtained from a woman between 40 and 55 years old in good health and CMV-seropositive.

The chain carries TRBV6-5 and TRBJ1-1; 12 bases align to TRBD1. Germline trimming cut 4 bases from V and 4 bases from J; bases unmatched to any gene: 7. This CDR3 has 16 amino acids. Germline loops: CDR1 MNHEY, CDR2 SVGAGI. The CDR3 DNA reads TGTGCCAGCAGTTCCTTCGGGACAGGGGGCGTCACTGAAGCTTTCTTT. Its translation: CASSSFGTGGVTEAFF.

The chain has TRBV7-9 and TRBJ2-3; no firm D call. The CDR3 has 12 amino acids. V lost 7 bases, J lost 1 base, and 6 bases lay in between. Germline V gene sequence: CDR1 SEHNR, CDR2 FQNEAQ (reference sequence). The CDR3 DNA sequence: TGTGCCAGCAACCCGGGCACAGATACGCAGTATTTT. Translation gives CASNPGTDTQYF.

CDR3 sequence: CASSFSTGVRTGELFF. CDR3 in DNA: TGTGCCAGCAGTTTCTCGACAGGGGTGCGCACCGGGGAGCTGTTTTTT. The V call is TRBV27, the J call TRBJ2-2; 8 positions agree with TRBD1. CDR1 and CDR2 from the germline V gene are MNHEY and SMNVEV (reference sequence). CDR3 length equals 16 residues. V shed 3 bases, J shed 4 bases, and the junction held 7 bases outside the gene matches.

The chain couples TRBV27 to TRBJ1-6; perhaps TRBD1 as D (6 bases). The CDR3 is made up of 13 amino acids. V was trimmed by 6 bases and J by 10 bases, leaving 13 bases between them. CDR1 is MNHEY and CDR2 is SMNVEV in the germline V gene (reference sequence). CDR3 sequence reads: CASSGDIRSPLHF. CDR3 nucleotides: TGTGCCAGCAGCGGGGACATTAGATCACCCCTCCACTTT.

This sequence joins TRBV4-2 and TRBJ2-1; 11 bases line up with TRBD2. The CDR3 spans 17 residues. The germline CDR1 and CDR2 sequences are LGHNA and YNFKEQ. V lost 2 bases, J lost 4 bases, and 7 bases stayed unmatched. The CDR3, as DNA: TGTGCCAGCAGCCAAAACCTAGCGGGGGGCCTTTACAATGAGCAGTTCTTC. Protein product: CASSQNLAGGLYNEQFF.

The chain couples TRBV2 to TRBJ1-1, with 11 bases that match TRBD1. Germline values: CDR1 SNHLY, CDR2 FYNNEI. With V trimmed by 6 bases and J by 2 bases, 8 bases remained unmatched. This CDR3 is 16 amino acids long. The CDR3 is CASRKYGQGANTEAFF. The CDR3 DNA sequence: TGTGCCAGCAGGAAGTATGGACAGGGGGCTAACACTGAAGCTTTCTTT. The whole variable domain, remainder taken from reference TRBV2 and TRBJ1-1, is EPEVTQTPSHQVTQMGQEVILRCVPISNHLYFYWYRQILGQKVEFLVSFYNNEISEKSEIFDDQFSVERPDGSNFTLKIRSTKLEDSAMYFCASRKYGQGANTEAFFGQGTRLTVV.

This chain connects TRBV2 to TRBJ1-2, with D possibly matching TRBD1 (6 bases). Germline V gene data show CDR1 as SNHLY and CDR2 as FYNNEI. Trimming took off 8 bases at V and 4 bases at J, with 14 bases between the two ends. This CDR3 has 13 amino acids. This chain's CDR3 is CASRGGPSYGYTF. CDR3 in DNA: TGTGCCAGCCGAGGGGGACCGAGCTATGGCTACACCTTC.

The V and J genes are TRBV7-8 and TRBJ1-6, with a possible D match to TRBD1 (6 bases). The germline gives CDR1 SGHVS, CDR2 FQNEAQ. V lost 0 bases and J 9 bases, leaving 9 bases between the germline ends. The CDR3 length is 14 residues. CDR3 DNA sequence: TGTGCCAGCAGCTTAGCACAGGGTAGTTCACCCCTCCACTTT. Amino acid sequence: CASSLAQGSSPLHF.

J is TRBJ1-6 and V is TRBV6-5; D is ambiguous. This CDR3 contains 15 residues. The germline V gene has CDR1 MNHEY and CDR2 SVGAGI. V lost 7 bases and J 10 bases, leaving 20 bases between the germline ends. CDR3 nucleotide sequence: TGTGCCAGCACTCCAAACGGTAGCCTTGGGTCACCCCTCCACTTT. Its protein product is CASTPNGSLGSPLHF.

This clone came up a few times. The chain combines TRBV6-1 with TRBJ2-7; D possibly corresponds to TRBD1 (5 bases). Germline loops: CDR1 MNHNS, CDR2 SASEGT. The V end was cut by 7 bases, the J end by 6 bases, with 16 bases between. The CDR3 extends over 13 amino acids. The CDR3: CASNTRRGLEQYF. The CDR3, as DNA: TGTGCCAGCAATACCCGAAGGGGCCTCGAGCAGTACTTC.

This chain uses TRBV5-4 with TRBJ1-6; D gene unclear. This CDR3 comprises 17 residues. Germline values: CDR1 SGHNT, CDR2 YYREEE (reference sequence). The germline V and J ends were trimmed by 0 bases and 0 bases, with 10 bases remaining between them. CDR3 in DNA: TGTGCCAGCAGCTTGGGGGCCGGAGGCTCCTATAATTCACCCCTCCACTTT. This sequence encodes CASSLGAGGSYNSPLHF.

The V call is TRBV6-1, the J call TRBJ2-5; TRBD2 matches 9 bases. The V gene's germline CDR1 is MNHNS and CDR2 SASEGT. With 2 bases clipped from V and 5 bases from J, the junction kept 9 bases outside the gene matches. The length of the CDR3 is 16 residues. The CDR3, as DNA: TGTGCCAGCAGTGAAACTAGCGGGTCGGGGGGGGAGACCCAGTACTTC. Translating gives CASSETSGSGGETQYF.

This sequence joins TRBV14 and TRBJ2-3; 8 nucleotides align to TRBD1. V dropped 1 base and J dropped 4; count of bases not matched to a gene: 4. This CDR3 comprises 15 residues. Germline CDR1 and CDR2: SGHDN and FVKESK. CDR3 DNA: TGTGCCAGCAGCCAAGGGACAGGGAACGCAGATACGCAGTATTTT. Translating it yields CASSQGTGNADTQYF.

The V gene is TRBV2, the J gene TRBJ2-3, with D tentatively TRBD2 (6 bases). The germline V gene encodes CDR1 SNHLY and CDR2 FYNNEI. The V gene lost 6 bases and the J gene lost 2 bases, with 21 bases spanning the gap. This CDR3 has 17 residues. The CDR3 DNA follows: TGTGCCAGCAGGGGCGGGGCAGGCGTAATACACACAGATACGCAGTATTTT. Translating it yields CASRGGAGVIHTDTQYF.

V is TRBV12-5 and J is TRBJ1-2; TRBD1 matches at 11 bases. The CDR3 has 14 amino acids. The V segment lost 4 bases and the J segment 6 bases; nucleotides outside the gene matches: 4. The V gene's germline CDR1 is LGHNT and CDR2 FRNRAP. The DNA of the CDR3 is TGTGCTAGTGGTTCAAGGACAGGGGGCCATGGCTACACCTTC. Protein sequence: CASGSRTGGHGYTF.

The gene calls are TRBV27 and TRBJ2-7; perhaps TRBD2 as D (5 bases). Trimming removed 8 bases at V and 1 base at J, with 15 bases between. This CDR3 has 14 residues. In germline, CDR1 is MNHEY, CDR2 SMNVEV (reference sequence). The CDR3 sequence is CASSIGRGSYEQYF. CDR3 nucleotide sequence: TGTGCCAGCTCCATCGGACGGGGTTCCTACGAGCAGTACTTC.

This clone was detected once. The chain carries TRBV7-2 and TRBJ2-1; TRBD2 aligns across 12 bases. Per germline, CDR1 SGHTA and CDR2 FQGNSA. The CDR3 loop spans 15 amino acids. V gave up 5 bases and J gave up 4 bases; unmatched junction bases: 3. This CDR3 is CASSRLAGAYNEQFF. CDR3 nucleotide sequence: TGTGCCAGCAGCCGACTAGCGGGGGCATACAATGAGCAGTTCTTC. Complete variable domain (other parts from reference TRBV7-2 and TRBJ2-1): GAGVSQSPSNKVTEKGKDVELRCDPISGHTALYWYRQSLGQGLEFLIYFQGNSAPDKSGLPSDRFSAERTGGSVSTLTIQRTQQEDSAVYLCASSRLAGAYNEQFFGPGTRLTVL.

This CDR3 reads CASSASKSSYEQYF. CDR3 DNA sequence: TGCGCCAGCAGCGCCTCAAAGAGCTCCTACGAGCAGTACTTC. J is TRBJ2-7 and V is TRBV5-1; D gene ambiguous. The CDR3 loop spans 14 amino acids. The V end was cut by 4 bases, the J end by 0 bases, with 11 bases between. Germline lookup yields CDR1 SGHRS and CDR2 YFSETQ.

The chain links TRBV6-1 to TRBJ1-3; maybe TRBD1 (5 bases). In germline, CDR1 is MNHNS, CDR2 SASEGT. The CDR3 has 14 residues. V was shortened by 0 bases and J by 4 bases, with 7 bases between the two germline ends. The CDR3 loop is CASSEAAGGNTIYF. The CDR3 nucleotides read TGTGCCAGCAGTGAAGCGGCAGGGGGAAACACCATATATTTT.

The chain joins TRBV30 to TRBJ2-1; TRBD2 matches 7 bases. Germline CDR1 reads GTSNPN; CDR2 reads SVGIG (reference sequence). CDR3 size: 13 residues. Trimming removed 4 bases from V and 7 bases from J; junction bases left unmatched: 7. The CDR3 DNA reads as TGTGCCTGGACTTGGGGGACTAAGAATGAGCAGTTCTTC. Translation: CAWTWGTKNEQFF.

V and J are TRBV10-3 and TRBJ2-3, with D possibly TRBD1 on 6 matching bases. Germline loops: CDR1 ENHRY, CDR2 SYGVKD. V was trimmed by 7 bases and J by 3 bases, leaving 14 bases between them. CDR3 length equals 14 residues. The CDR3 protein is CAIKNSQGTDTQYF. DNA for the CDR3: TGTGCCATCAAAAACTCGCAGGGGACAGATACGCAGTATTTT.

This clone appeared once. The genes are TRBV19 and TRBJ2-3; 9 bases align to TRBD2. The ends lost 10 bases at V and 6 bases at J; junction bases unmatched: 11. The CDR3 runs to 14 residues. The germline V gene encodes CDR1 LNHDA and CDR2 SQIVND (reference sequence). This CDR3 is CATNGGGAGDTQYF. CDR3 sequence (DNA): TGTGCCACTAATGGCGGGGGGGCAGGGGATACGCAGTATTTT. Variable domain in full (rest from reference TRBV19 and TRBJ2-3): DGGITQSPKYLFRKEGQNVTLSCEQNLNHDAMYWYRQDPGQGLRLIYYSQIVNDFQKGDIAEGYSVSREKKESFPLTVTSAQKNPTAFYLCATNGGGAGDTQYFGPGTRLTVL.

Remarks on this clone: This CDR3 is also generated by other DNA sequences in the sample. The chain combines TRBV25-1 with TRBJ2-7; TRBD1 is a possible D gene (6 bases). The CDR3 loop spans 13 amino acids. The ends were cut back, 5 bases at V and 2 bases at J, with 10 bases in the middle. Germline V lookup: CDR1 MGHDK, CDR2 SYGVNS. The CDR3 bases are TGTGCCAGCAGTTTCCGGGACACCTACGAGCAGTACTTC. Translating gives CASSFRDTYEQYF.

The chain links TRBV5-1 to TRBJ1-2, with a possible D match to TRBD1 (5 bases). Trimming shortened V by 0 bases and J by 1 base, and 7 bases separated the two germline ends. The CDR3 extends over 14 amino acids. CDR1 is SGHRS, CDR2 YFSETQ, per germline. The CDR3 spells CASSLDDSNYGYTF. CDR3 nucleotides: TGCGCCAGCAGCTTGGATGACAGTAACTATGGCTACACCTTC.

This chain connects TRBV10-2 to TRBJ2-2, with 10 positions matching TRBD1. Germline CDR1 reads WSHSY; CDR2 reads SAAADI. The junction had 2 bases not matched to a gene; V was cut back by 1 base and J by 6 bases. This CDR3 has 15 amino acids. CDR3 in amino acids: CASSELDRGAGELFF. CDR3 nucleotide sequence: TGCGCCAGCAGTGAGTTGGACAGGGGGGCCGGGGAGCTGTTTTTT.

This clone has a handful of counts. The rearrangement uses TRBV19 and TRBJ1-4; possible D gene TRBD1, 6 bases. Trimming removed 6 bases from V and 7 bases from J, with 18 bases in between. The CDR3 is 15 residues long. Germline V gene lookup returns CDR1 LNHDA and CDR2 SQIVND (reference sequence). CDR3 nucleotide sequence: TGTGCCAGTAGCCCGAGCGGGGGGCTAGGTGAAAAACTGTTTTTT. It codes for CASSPSGGLGEKLFF.